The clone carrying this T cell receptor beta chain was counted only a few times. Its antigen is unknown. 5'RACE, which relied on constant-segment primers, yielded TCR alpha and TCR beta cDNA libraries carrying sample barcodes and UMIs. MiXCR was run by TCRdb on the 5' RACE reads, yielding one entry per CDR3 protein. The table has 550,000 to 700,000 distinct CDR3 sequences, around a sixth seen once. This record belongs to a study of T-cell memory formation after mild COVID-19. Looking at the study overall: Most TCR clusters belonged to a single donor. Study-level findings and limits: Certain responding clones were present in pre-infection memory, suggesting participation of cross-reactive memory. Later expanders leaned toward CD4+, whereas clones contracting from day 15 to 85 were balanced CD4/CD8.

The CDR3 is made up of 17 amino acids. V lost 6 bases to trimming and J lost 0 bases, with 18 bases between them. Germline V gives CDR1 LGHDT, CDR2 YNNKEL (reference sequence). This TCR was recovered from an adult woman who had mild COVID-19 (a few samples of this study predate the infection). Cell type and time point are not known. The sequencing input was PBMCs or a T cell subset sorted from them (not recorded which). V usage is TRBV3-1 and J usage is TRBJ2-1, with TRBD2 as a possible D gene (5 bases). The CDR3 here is CASSLAVIGSSYNEQFF. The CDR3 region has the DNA TGTGCCAGCAGTCTAGCTGTGATTGGGAGCTCCTACAATGAGCAGTTCTTC.